This record covers a single T cell receptor beta chain. This CDR3 has 13 amino acids. With 3 bases clipped from V and 5 bases from J, the junction kept 4 bases outside the gene matches. Germline CDR1 LGHNA, CDR2 YNFKEQ. The table came from immunoSEQ multiplex PCR; TCRdb's copy has only in-frame clones and leaves some out. Counted here are some 320,000 clones, about nine tenths occurring once; the ten biggest clones make up about 2.4%. The sample is drawn from a study of blood T cell repertoires in COVID-19. The chain carries TRBV4-2 and TRBJ2-7; 7 nucleotides match TRBD1. The sequence was obtained from a man in his sixties who had recovered from COVID-19. Specimen: PBMCs or T cells enriched from blood (not recorded which). The CDR3 loop is CASSHVTGDEQYF. The CDR3, as DNA: TGTGCCAGCAGCCACGTCACAGGGGACGAGCAGTACTTC.